The T cell receptor (beta chain) under discussion was sequenced for a study of identical twins. Study observations and caveats: Not following the same donors, the study drew its conclusions from cross-sectional statistical analysis. Modelling underestimated the level of out-of-frame TCR alpha sharing observed in monozygotic twins.

TCRdb recomputed calls from the 5' RACE reads with MiXCR, one row per CDR3 protein. The data hold around 530,000 distinct CDR3 sequences, with 13% to 15% observed a single time. This CDR3 is built from 13 residues. Trimming took off 2 bases at V and 8 bases at J, with 12 bases between the two ends. Germline assignment: CDR1 MDHEN and CDR2 SYDVKM. About this clonotype itself: Its specificity is not known.

These data were also filed under a second study, of yellow fever vaccine responses in identical twins. That source notes: Vaccine-induced T cell responses in twins were reportedly observed to appear partly convergent, partly personalized.

V gene TRBV28 combines with J gene TRBJ1-2; tentative D call: TRBD1 (6 bases). Sequencing was carried out using CD4+ T cells sorted from blood. This TCR was sampled from a woman aged 18-35 years in good health. In DNA form, the CDR3 reads TGTGCCAGCAGTTTACAGGGACAAAGAGGCTACACCTTC. This translates into CASSLQGQRGYTF.